The 25 T cell receptor beta chains below come from one sample, sequenced in a study of radiotherapy plus CTLA-4 blockade in lung cancer. The protocol was immunoSEQ multiplex PCR, while the TCRdb copy is restricted to in-frame clones and leaves out a portion. The sample records 78,000 or so clones, around nine tenths being singletons. The sample here was peripheral blood, taken from a patient treated with radiotherapy plus ipilimumab. Source of these receptors: a human donor with non-small cell lung cancer who had stable disease on radiotherapy plus ipilimumab.

The chain has TRBV6-1 and TRBJ2-1; 7 bases agree with TRBD2. J was trimmed by 6 bases and V by 9 bases; bases with no gene match: 5. This CDR3 is 12 amino acids long. The germline gives CDR1 MNHNS, CDR2 SASEGT. As DNA, the CDR3 is TGTGCCAGGGGGGGGGAGTTCAATGAGCAGTTCTTC. It is translated as CARGGEFNEQFF.

This clone turned up a few times. This sequence joins TRBV10-2 and TRBJ2-7; the match to TRBD2 covers 16 bases. This CDR3 has 19 residues. Looked up from germline, CDR1 is WSHSY and CDR2 is SAAADI. Trimming at V came to 0 bases and at J to 6 bases, leaving 11 bases not matched to a gene. CDR3 sequence: CASSESAGTSGRGGSEQYF. The CDR3 DNA sequence: TGCGCCAGCAGTGAGTCGGCGGGGACTAGCGGGAGGGGGGGGTCCGAGCAGTACTTC.

The chain employs TRBV6-1 and TRBJ2-2; maybe TRBD1 (6 bases). Germline V gives CDR1 MNHNS, CDR2 SASEGT. This CDR3 region has 19 residues. Trimming stripped 3 bases from V and 1 base from J, with 21 bases between. The CDR3 DNA reads as TGTGCCAGCAGTGACCGCAAGGGGACACAGGGATTGAACACCGGGGAGCTGTTTTTT. This sequence encodes CASSDRKGTQGLNTGELFF.

The chain joins TRBV5-1 to TRBJ2-3; TRBD2 is a possible D gene (6 bases). V was clipped by 0 bases and J by 9 bases, with 14 bases between them. The length of the CDR3 is 14 residues. The germline V gene encodes CDR1 SGHRS and CDR2 YFSETQ. The CDR3, as DNA: TGCGCCAGCAGCTTGGGCGGGGACGTCGAGACGCAGTATTTT. This codes for CASSLGGDVETQYF.

The chain is built from TRBV2 and TRBJ2-3; the match to TRBD2 covers 7 bases. Germline V lookup: CDR1 SNHLY, CDR2 FYNNEI. Trimming at V came to 2 bases and at J to 2 bases, leaving 4 bases not matched to a gene. This CDR3 is 15 amino acids long. The CDR3 coding sequence is TGTGCCAGCAGTGAACCGGGACTACCCACAGATACGCAGTATTTT. This sequence encodes CASSEPGLPTDTQYF.

The rearrangement uses TRBV7-3 and TRBJ2-2; D gene uncertain. Trimming left V 7 bases short and J 5 bases short, with 8 bases between. The length of the CDR3 is 12 residues. Per germline, CDR1 SGHTA and CDR2 FQGTGA. The CDR3 region has the DNA TGTGCCAGCACCTCCCCTACCGGGGAGCTGTTTTTT. Protein: CASTSPTGELFF.

V is TRBV5-1 and J is TRBJ1-1; weak D call: TRBD1 (6 bases). V lost 2 bases and J lost 4, with 9 bases in between. This CDR3 is 13 amino acids long. Germline loops: CDR1 SGHRS, CDR2 YFSETQ. For the CDR3, the DNA is TGCGCCAGCAGCTTTGCAGGGGCCACTGAAGCTTTCTTT. It translates to CASSFAGATEAFF.

This clone came up once. The chain is built from TRBV6-5 and TRBJ1-1; D is unclear. The CDR3 extends over 12 amino acids. Germline CDR1 reads MNHEY; CDR2 reads SVGAGI. Trimming cost V 6 bases and J 10 bases, with 15 bases left between them. The CDR3 DNA is TGTGCCAGCAGGGTAGGATTGTCGGCAGCTTTCTTT. Translated: CASRVGLSAAFF.

The chain employs TRBV2 and TRBJ2-2; no reliable D call. Per the germline V gene, CDR1 is SNHLY and CDR2 is FYNNEI. The V gene lost 7 bases and the J gene lost 4 bases, with 7 bases spanning the gap. The CDR3 is 12 residues long. In nucleotides, the CDR3 is TGTGCCAGCAAGACTGCCACCGGGGAGCTGTTTTTT. The encoded protein is CASKTATGELFF.

The chain has TRBV30 and TRBJ2-1, with D unresolved. Trimming took 5 bases from V and 3 from J, leaving 14 bases between them. The germline V gene has CDR1 GTSNPN and CDR2 SVGIG (reference sequence). The CDR3 contains 14 residues. Written as DNA, the CDR3 is TGTGCCTGGGGGCAGCAATACTTCTACAATGAGCAGTTCTTC. Its protein product is CAWGQQYFYNEQFF.

The chain joins TRBV11-2 to TRBJ2-1, with no clear D. Trimming removed 3 bases from V and 4 bases from J, with 22 bases in between. The CDR3 is 18 residues long. Germline V gene lookup returns CDR1 SGHAT and CDR2 FQNNGV. The CDR3 nucleotides read TGTGCCAGCAGCTTTGTACCCCCCGCGGCACCTCAATACAATGAGCAGTTCTTC. It translates to CASSFVPPAAPQYNEQFF.

V is TRBV5-3 and J is TRBJ1-5, with 7 bases fitting TRBD1. TRBV5-3 is annotated as an ORF whose role is uncertain. The CDR3 has 14 amino acids. V trimming: 2 bases; J trimming: 4 bases; junction bases outside the gene matches: 3. CDR3 bases: TGTGCCAGAAGCTTCGACAGGGTTAATCAGCCCCAGCATTTT. Its translation: CARSFDRVNQPQHF.

The chain links TRBV5-1 to TRBJ2-6; 7 bases map to TRBD1. V dropped 0 bases and J dropped 0; count of bases not matched to a gene: 6. The CDR3 consists of 18 residues. Germline CDR1 SGHRS, CDR2 YFSETQ. CDR3 bases: TGCGCCAGCAGCTTGGTAGGGGGCGTCGTCTCTGGGGCCAACGTCCTGACTTTC. Translated, it gives CASSLVGGVVSGANVLTF.

This rearrangement joins TRBV27 to TRBJ1-2, with TRBD1 as a possible D gene (5 bases). Trimming took 3 bases from V and 7 from J, leaving 15 bases between them. Germline V gives CDR1 MNHEY, CDR2 SMNVEV (reference sequence). The CDR3 spans 14 residues. The CDR3 here is CASSFRDGVVGYTF. As DNA, the CDR3 is TGTGCCAGCAGTTTCCGGGACGGCGTTGTTGGCTACACCTTC.

The rearrangement links TRBV28 to TRBJ2-1; 12 bases map to TRBD2. V shed 3 bases and J 7 bases; nucleotides not matched to a gene: 7. CDR1 is MDHEN, CDR2 SYDVKM, per germline. There are 16 residues in the CDR3. The CDR3 loop is CASSLSSGRGWNEQFF. The DNA of the CDR3 is TGTGCCAGCAGTTTGTCTAGCGGGAGGGGATGGAATGAGCAGTTCTTC.

This clone was detected only a few times. The chain carries TRBV28 and TRBJ2-7; D unclear. Per the germline V gene, CDR1 is MDHEN and CDR2 is SYDVKM. The CDR3 is 13 amino acids. Trimming took off 7 bases at V and 3 bases at J, with 13 bases between the two ends. In nucleotides, the CDR3 is TGTGCCAGCACCCGCTGGGATTTCTACGAGCAGTACTTC. Translating it yields CASTRWDFYEQYF.

The genes are TRBV9 and TRBJ1-1; TRBD1 matches at 7 bases. Germline values: CDR1 SGDLS, CDR2 YYNGEE. This CDR3 spans 15 amino acids. V dropped 1 base and J dropped 0; count of bases not matched to a gene: 3. DNA of the CDR3: TGTGCCAGCAGCGTAACGGGACAGATGAACACTGAAGCTTTCTTT. Protein sequence: CASSVTGQMNTEAFF. The variable domain in full, completed from reference TRBV9 and TRBJ1-1, reads DSGVTQTPKHLITATGQRVTLRCSPRSGDLSVYWYQQSLDQGLQFLIQYYNGEERAKGNILERFSAQQFPDLHSELNLSSLELGDSALYFCASSVTGQMNTEAFFGQGTRLTVV.

V usage is TRBV6-4 and J usage is TRBJ2-5; D gene ambiguous. This CDR3 has 16 amino acids. Germline CDR1 is MRHNA and CDR2 is SNTAGT. Trimming shortened V by 4 bases and J by 3 bases, and 18 bases separated the two germline ends. The DNA of the CDR3 is TGTGCCAGCAGTGCCCTCCGTCAGGTCGTAAAAGAGACCCAGTACTTC. Translated, it gives CASSALRQVVKETQYF.

This rearrangement joins TRBV30 to TRBJ2-7; 8 nucleotides agree with TRBD1. The CDR3 consists of 12 residues. The ends lost 5 bases at V and 2 bases at J; junction bases unmatched: 2. The germline V gene encodes CDR1 GTSNPN and CDR2 SVGIG (reference sequence). The CDR3 nucleotides read TGTGCCTGGGGGACAGGCCCCTACGAGCAGTACTTC. This gives the protein CAWGTGPYEQYF.

The J gene is TRBJ2-7, the V gene TRBV27, with a possible D match to TRBD1 (6 bases). V was clipped by 3 bases and J by 3 bases, with 12 bases between them. In germline, CDR1 is MNHEY, CDR2 SMNVEV (reference sequence). The CDR3 is 14 residues long. The CDR3 spells CASSFAGTRYEQYF. The CDR3 bases are TGTGCCAGCAGTTTCGCCGGGACACGCTACGAGCAGTACTTC.

This clone was observed once. The gene calls are TRBV30 and TRBJ2-5; TRBD2 is a possible D gene (5 bases). The CDR3 covers 15 residues. The V and J ends lost 2 bases and 5 bases respectively, with 18 bases between them. The germline CDR1 and CDR2 sequences are GTSNPN and SVGIG (reference sequence). The CDR3 bases are TGTGCCTGGAGTAGGACTGCTAGCTTCGGGGAGACCCAGTACTTC. This translates into CAWSRTASFGETQYF.

This chain links TRBV2 with TRBJ1-4; D remains ambiguous. This CDR3 is built from 15 residues. Trimming shortened V by 3 bases and J by 3 bases, and 11 bases separated the two germline ends. CDR1 and CDR2 from the germline V gene are SNHLY and FYNNEI. The CDR3 DNA reads as TGTGCCAGCAGTGATCTCCGGAAATCTAATGAAAAACTGTTTTTT. Translation: CASSDLRKSNEKLFF.

This clone has a single count. This chain joins TRBV28 and TRBJ2-2, with D unclear. The CDR3 runs 14 residues. The V end was cut by 8 bases, the J end by 4 bases, with 14 bases between. CDR1 is MDHEN, CDR2 SYDVKM, per germline. The CDR3 DNA reads as TGTGCCAGCTATAAGGGTATGCTCACCGGGGAGCTGTTTTTT. The encoded protein is CASYKGMLTGELFF.

The V gene is TRBV18, the J gene TRBJ1-2; 10 bases agree with TRBD1. The CDR3 loop spans 19 amino acids. The trim removed 0 bases at V and 3 bases at J, leaving 13 bases unmatched. The germline gives CDR1 KGHSH, CDR2 LQKENI. CDR3 sequence: CASSPPLTTGGRLYYGYTF. The CDR3 DNA sequence: TGTGCCAGCTCACCACCTCTCACGACAGGGGGCCGACTATACTATGGCTACACCTTC.

The V call is TRBV10-3, the J call TRBJ2-2, with no clear D. CDR1 is ENHRY, CDR2 SYGVKD, per germline. The length of the CDR3 is 16 residues. Trimming shortened V by 3 bases and J by 7 bases, and 18 bases separated the two germline ends. The CDR3 is CAISETNPRTGGELFF. The CDR3 nucleotides are TGTGCCATCAGTGAAACGAACCCTAGAACGGGCGGGGAGCTGTTTTTT.